The 10 T cell receptor beta chains below were found in one sample sequenced in a study of T cell changes during pregnancy in multiple sclerosis. Using immunoSEQ multiplex PCR, the repertoire was profiled, and TCRdb retains in-frame clones only, with some absent. The table includes over 20,000 clones, 86% detected once. The sample was CD4+ T cells from peripheral blood mononuclear cells, taken in the first trimester of pregnancy. Receptors originate from a female donor in good health, enrolled as a control in a pregnancy study.

This chain links TRBV19 with TRBJ1-2, with D unresolved. Trimming left V 3 bases short and J 6 bases short, with 8 bases between. CDR1 and CDR2 (germline): LNHDA, SQIVND (reference sequence). The CDR3 extends over 12 amino acids. The CDR3 region has the DNA TGTGCCAGTAGTATGCTGGGAGATGGCTACACCTTC. As protein: CASSMLGDGYTF.

The V call is TRBV10-1, the J call TRBJ2-1; D possibly corresponds to TRBD2 (5 bases). The V and J ends lost 4 bases and 4 bases respectively, with 11 bases between them. The length of the CDR3 is 14 residues. Germline CDR1 WNHNN, CDR2 SYGVQD (reference sequence). CDR3 residues: CASSGASTYNEQFF. The CDR3 DNA follows: TGCGCCAGCAGTGGGGCTAGCACGTACAATGAGCAGTTCTTC.

This clone has a handful of counts. V gene TRBV5-4 combines with J gene TRBJ1-5; the match to TRBD1 covers 7 bases. V lost 4 bases, J lost 6 bases, and 7 bases stayed unmatched. The CDR3 length is 14 residues. Germline V lookup: CDR1 SGHNT, CDR2 YYREEE (reference sequence). The DNA of the CDR3 is TGTGCCAGCAGCAATACAGGGGAGTTTCAGCCCCAGCATTTT. The encoded protein is CASSNTGEFQPQHF.

This clone was seen a few times. CDR3 sequence: CASSLTRGGNTEAFF. CDR3 nucleotide sequence: TGTGCCAGCAGCCTCACCCGGGGGGGGAACACTGAAGCTTTCTTT. V usage is TRBV11-2 and J usage is TRBJ1-1; a weak D match, TRBD1 (5 bases). V was trimmed by 5 bases and J by 1 base, leaving 14 bases between them. The CDR3 sequence is 15 residues long. Per the germline V gene, CDR1 is SGHAT and CDR2 is FQNNGV.

The J gene is TRBJ2-3, the V gene TRBV6-4, with D perhaps matching TRBD2 (5 bases). Trimming removed 6 bases from V and 9 bases from J, with 19 bases in between. CDR3 length equals 14 residues. Looked up from germline, CDR1 is MRHNA and CDR2 is SNTAGT. DNA of the CDR3: TGTGCCAGCAGAGCAACTAGGTTCGATACAACGCAGTATTTT. This translates into CASRATRFDTTQYF.

The V and J genes are TRBV11-2 and TRBJ1-2; 7 bases are a match to TRBD1. Germline lookup yields CDR1 SGHAT and CDR2 FQNNGV. This CDR3 is built from 14 residues. The ends lost 5 bases at V and 3 bases at J; junction bases unmatched: 6. CDR3 loop: CASSRDRADYGYTF. For the CDR3, the DNA is TGTGCCAGCAGCCGCGACAGGGCGGACTATGGCTACACCTTC.

The CDR3 region is CASSYSTGAAEQYF. The CDR3 DNA reads TGTGCCAGCAGTTACTCGACAGGGGCCGCAGAGCAGTACTTC. The J gene is TRBJ2-7, the V gene TRBV6-5; 8 positions agree with TRBD1. The CDR3 runs to 14 residues. The germline V gene encodes CDR1 MNHEY and CDR2 SVGAGI. Unmatched junction bases numbered 5, after V lost 0 bases and J lost 7 bases.

V and J are TRBV4-3 and TRBJ1-4; tentatively, D is TRBD1 (5 bases). The germline gives CDR1 LGHNA, CDR2 YSLEER. Trimming pared 0 bases from V and 5 bases from J, leaving 13 bases between. The CDR3 runs 16 residues. DNA for the CDR3: TGCGCCAGCAGCCAAGATATCCGGGGGGTGAATGAAAAACTGTTTTTT. Its translation is CASSQDIRGVNEKLFF.

The chain carries TRBV5-5 and TRBJ1-3; 9 positions match TRBD1. This CDR3 has 19 residues. The germline V gene encodes CDR1 SGHKS and CDR2 YYEKEE (reference sequence). Trimming at V came to 4 bases and at J to 2 bases, leaving 16 bases not matched to a gene. CDR3: CASSHWSGTGTPPGNTIYF. In DNA form, the CDR3 reads TGTGCCAGCAGCCACTGGTCCGGGACAGGGACCCCCCCTGGAAACACCATATATTTT.

The rearrangement joins TRBV5-1 to TRBJ2-5; 14 bases fit TRBD2. There are 18 residues in the CDR3. The ends lost 0 bases at V and 9 bases at J; junction bases unmatched: 13. Germline V CDR1 and CDR2: SGHRS, YFSETQ. CDR3 sequence (DNA): TGCGCCAGCAGCTTGGCCAGGGGACTAGCGGGGGACCCTCGGGCCCAGTACTTC. This encodes CASSLARGLAGDPRAQYF.